This entry concerns a single TCR beta chain. Amplified TCR beta CDR3 regions derived from RNA transcripts. Using the HTBI primer set, a first-round RT-PCR was run on the TCR CDR3. Each CDR3 protein gets one entry after TCRdb re-called the multiplex PCR reads with MiXCR. The data contain approximately 400,000 distinct CDR3 sequences, roughly 14% of them seen just once; the ten biggest clones take up 7.7%. The sample comes from a study of T cells in Graves' hyperthyroidism and ophthalmopathy. 9.5 to 10 ml fresh peripheral blood yielded the PBMCs. Germline lookup yields CDR1 SGHNT and CDR2 YYREEE (reference sequence). The J segment lost 9 bases and the V segment lost 4 bases, leaving 12 bases of the junction unmatched. The CDR3 length is 15 residues.

Input material: blood. This receptor was identified in a young woman with Graves' hyperthyroidism. The rearrangement uses TRBV5-4 and TRBJ2-1; 8 positions agree with TRBD2. Here the CDR3 DNA reads TGTGCCAGCAGCCCGACTAGCGCCTCTGGGAGTGAGCAGTTCTTC. Amino acid sequence: CASSPTSASGSEQFF.